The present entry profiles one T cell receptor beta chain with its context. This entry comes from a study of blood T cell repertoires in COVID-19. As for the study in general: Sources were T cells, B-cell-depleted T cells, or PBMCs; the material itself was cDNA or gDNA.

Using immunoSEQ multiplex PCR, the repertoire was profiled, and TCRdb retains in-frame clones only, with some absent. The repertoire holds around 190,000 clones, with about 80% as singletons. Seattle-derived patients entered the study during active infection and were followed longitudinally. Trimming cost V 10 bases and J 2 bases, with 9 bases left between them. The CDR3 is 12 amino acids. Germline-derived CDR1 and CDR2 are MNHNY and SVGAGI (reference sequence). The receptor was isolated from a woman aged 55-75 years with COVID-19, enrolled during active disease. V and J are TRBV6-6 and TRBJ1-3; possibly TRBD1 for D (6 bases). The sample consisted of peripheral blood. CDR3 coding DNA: TGTGCCACCTCAGGGGCTGGAAACACCATATATTTT. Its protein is CATSGAGNTIYF.